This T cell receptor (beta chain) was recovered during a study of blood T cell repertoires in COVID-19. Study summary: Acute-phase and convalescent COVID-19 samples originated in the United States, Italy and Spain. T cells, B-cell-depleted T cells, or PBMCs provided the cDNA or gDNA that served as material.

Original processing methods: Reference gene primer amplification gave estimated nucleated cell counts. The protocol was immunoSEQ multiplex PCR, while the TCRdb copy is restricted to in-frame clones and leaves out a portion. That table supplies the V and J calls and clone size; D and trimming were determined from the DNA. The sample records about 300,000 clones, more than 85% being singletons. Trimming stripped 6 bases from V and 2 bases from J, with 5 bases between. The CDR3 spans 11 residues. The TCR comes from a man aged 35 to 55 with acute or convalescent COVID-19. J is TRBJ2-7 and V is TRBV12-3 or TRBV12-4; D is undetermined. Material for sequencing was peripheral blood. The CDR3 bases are TGTGCCAGCAGCTACGCCTACGAGCAGTACTTC. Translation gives CASSYAYEQYF.